In its sample, the clone carrying this T cell receptor (beta chain) was seen once. The antigen remains undetermined. Genomic DNA acted as the template from which TCR beta VDJ combination and CDR3 sequence profiling were carried out. From the reads, TCRdb called clonotypes with MiXCR, one entry per CDR3 protein. The sample holds some 290,000 distinct CDR3 sequences, approximately 55% seen once. These data are taken from a study of CD8+CD57+ T cells in acquired aplastic anemia. General study points: Patients and controls shared twenty-nine CD8+ CDR3 sequences, which appeared highly expressed in patients and within their immunodominant clones.

The sequencing sample was made of sorted CD4+, CD8+, or CD8+CD57+ T cells (not recorded which) from PBMCs. This receptor was taken from a human donor with severe aplastic anemia or a healthy control (not recorded which).

The CDR3 sequence is CASSAPGQYTEAFF. CDR3 DNA sequence: TGTGCCAGCAGCGCCCCGGGACAGTACACTGAAGCTTTCTTT. The V call is TRBV7-9, the J call TRBJ1-1; TRBD1 matches at 7 bases. Germline loops: CDR1 SEHNR, CDR2 FQNEAQ (reference sequence). Trimming removed 5 bases from V and 3 bases from J; junction bases left unmatched: 6. This CDR3 is built from 14 residues.